This TCR beta chain was sequenced for a study of blood T cells in healthy people across ages. CDR3 length equals 15 residues. V lost 8 bases, J lost 0 bases, and 14 bases lay in between. Germline CDR1 reads SGHTA; CDR2 reads FQGNSA. The second PCR ran about 6 to 11 cycles with a sample-barcoded 5' primer and J-beta primers. Via MiXCR, TCRdb re-called the 5' RACE reads, giving one row per CDR3 protein. This repertoire shows roughly 570,000 distinct CDR3 sequences, roughly 29% found once; its top ten account for less than 20%. This receptor was taken from a woman in her seventies in good health. Input material: blood. The chain uses TRBV7-2 and TRBJ2-4; a weak D match, TRBD1 (6 bases). In DNA form, the CDR3 reads TGTGCCAGCGGATCGACAGGTTTAGCCAAAAACATTCAGTACTTC. Protein product: CASGSTGLAKNIQYF.